The 15 T cell receptor beta chains in this list originate from one sample, sequenced in a study of tumor-infiltrating lymphocytes in primary liver carcinoma. Total RNA (around 500 ng) served as template for TCR beta cDNA synthesis primed by a constant-region primer. ARM-PCR, slightly modified, supplied the TCR beta libraries through three nested multiplex PCR rounds. With TRBV1-TRBV30 forward primers and a C-beta reverse primer, the first two PCR rounds were run for about 10 cycles each. TCRdb re-analysed the multiplex PCR reads in MiXCR, keeping a single row per CDR3 protein. The sample lists about 210,000 distinct CDR3 sequences; almost 65% were seen once. Alongside blood RNA obtained from unsorted whole blood, germline DNA was also extracted. Sequencing was done on a sample of peripheral blood. Every receptor here comes from a woman aged 55-75 years with primary liver carcinoma and hepatitis B virus infection.

The chain employs TRBV6-1 and TRBJ1-3, with 8 nucleotides matching TRBD1. This CDR3 has 16 amino acids. The junction had 4 bases not matched to a gene; V was cut back by 1 base and J by 2 bases. Germline-derived CDR1 and CDR2 are MNHNS and SASEGT. Here the CDR3 reads CASSEGDRGTGNTIYF. CDR3 coding DNA: TGTGCCAGCAGTGAAGGTGACAGGGGTACTGGAAACACCATATATTTT.

As for this clonotype: Compared with germline, one end of the junction differs, possibly owing to a read error. The chain joins TRBV12-3 or TRBV12-4 to TRBJ1-6; 8 nucleotides line up with TRBD1. The CDR3 totals 15 residues. The CDR3 DNA sequence: TGTGCCAACAGTGGGGACAGGACCTATAATTCACCCCTCCATTTT. Translating gives CANSGDRTYNSPLHF.

Turning to this clonotype: Relative to the germline gene, one junction end is altered; a read error may explain this. The CDR3 bases are TGCGCTAGCAGCCAAGATCGTTACAGGGATAATGAAAAACTGTTTTTT. It specifies CASSQDRYRDNEKLFF. The chain couples TRBV4-1 to TRBJ1-4; D possibly corresponds to TRBD1 (6 bases). This CDR3 spans 16 amino acids. Germline V gene sequence: CDR1 MGHRA, CDR2 YSYEKL.

Notes on this clonotype: Mismatch with germline at one junction end may stem from a read error. The J gene is TRBJ2-2, the V gene TRBV11-1; 10 bases are shared with TRBD2. The CDR3 loop spans 17 amino acids. Germline lookup yields CDR1 SGHAT and CDR2 FQDESV (reference sequence). The CDR3 reads CASSPGRLAGSAGELIF. CDR3 nucleotides: TGTGCCAGCAGCCCAGGAAGACTAGCGGGTTCTGCCGGGGAGCTGATTTTT.

With respect to this clonotype: The junction shows a germline mismatch at one end, possibly a read error. V gene TRBV12-3 or TRBV12-4 combines with J gene TRBJ2-3; D unresolved. There are 17 residues in the CDR3. This CDR3 is CTSSASPGGPSTDTQYF. The CDR3 nucleotides are TGTACCAGCAGTGCGTCCCCCGGCGGCCCTAGCACAGATACGCAGTATTTT.

The rearrangement joins TRBV11-2 to TRBJ2-1; no definite D call. The CDR3 has 11 amino acids. The V and J ends lost 2 bases and 9 bases respectively, with 5 bases between them. The germline V gene has CDR1 SGHAT and CDR2 FQNNGV. CDR3 in amino acids: CASSLSAEQFF. Written as DNA, the CDR3 is TGTGCCAGCAGCTTAAGTGCTGAGCAGTTCTTC.

This clonotype was recorded at least ten times. The CDR3 DNA sequence: TGTGCCAGCAGTTACTCGATCGCCGGCTTCTACGAGCAGTACTTC. Translating it yields CASSYSIAGFYEQYF. The chain joins TRBV6-5 to TRBJ2-7; D ambiguous. The CDR3 runs 15 residues. Per the germline V gene, CDR1 is MNHEY and CDR2 is SVGAGI. V was cut by 0 bases and J by 3 bases, with 12 bases left in between.

The count of this clonotype is one. A read error is possible here, since a much larger clone lies one base away. J is TRBJ1-2 and V is TRBV7-9, with TRBD1 matching 9 bases. After removal of 4 bases from V and 8 bases from J, the junction contained 5 bases not matched to a gene. Germline CDR1 and CDR2: SEHNR and FQNEAQ (reference sequence). The CDR3 covers 13 residues. Here the CDR3 DNA reads TGTGCCAGCAGCTATGACAGGGGGGGCGGCTACACCTTC. Its protein product is CASSYDRGGGYTF.

Worth noting for this clonotype: Germline is not matched at one junction end, which may reflect a read error. The chain joins TRBV11-3 to TRBJ2-1; no definite D call. The CDR3 contains 12 residues. Germline assignment: CDR1 SGHNT and CDR2 YENEEA. Here the CDR3 reads CASNPKFDEQFF. In DNA form, the CDR3 reads TGTGCCAGTAACCCCAAATTCGATGAGCAATTCTTC. Full variable domain (outside the CDR3, taken from reference TRBV11-3 and TRBJ2-1): EAGVVQSPRYKIIEKKQPVAFWCNPISGHNTLYWYLQNLGQGPELLIRYENEEAVDDSQLPKDRFSAERLKGVDSTLKIQPAELGDSAVYLCASNPKFDEQFFGPGTRLTVL.

The V and J genes are TRBV6-5 and TRBJ1-4, with D perhaps TRBD1 (5 bases). V lost 5 bases and J 5 bases, leaving 12 bases between the germline ends. The germline V gene has CDR1 MNHEY and CDR2 SVGAGI. The CDR3 is 14 residues long. The DNA of the CDR3 is TGTGCCAGCAGTCCTTCGGGGCGGAATGAAAAACTGTTTTTT. It is translated as CASSPSGRNEKLFF.

As for this clonotype: No conserved phenylalanine or tryptophan is present at the end of the CDR3, so a read error is the likely explanation. The gene calls are TRBV11-2 and TRBJ2-5; 9 bases fit TRBD2. Germline loops: CDR1 SGHAT, CDR2 FQNNGV. The CDR3 has 16 residues. The CDR3 spells CASSYSPGSGREPQYL. The CDR3 DNA follows: TGTGCCAGCAGCTACTCCCCTGGTAGCGGGAGAGAGCCCCAGTACTTA.

V and J are TRBV7-2 and TRBJ1-2, with 7 nucleotides matching TRBD1. V lost 0 bases to trimming and J lost 8 bases; unmatched junction nucleotides: 9. The germline CDR1 and CDR2 sequences are SGHTA and FQGNSA. CDR3 length: 15 amino acids. CDR3 nucleotide sequence: TGTGCCAGCAGCTTAGCGCGGGGACAGCGATCCGGCTACACCTTC. This translates into CASSLARGQRSGYTF.

As to this clonotype: No conserved phenylalanine or tryptophan ends this CDR3, so it is likely a read error. The rearrangement links TRBV29-1 to TRBJ2-2; 9 positions match TRBD1. The CDR3 is 13 amino acids. CDR1 is SQVTM, CDR2 ANQGSEA, per germline. CDR3 sequence: CSVVTGGTRELFL. In DNA, the CDR3 is TGCAGCGTTGTAACAGGGGGCACCAGGGAACTGTTTCTT.

As concerns this clonotype: This CDR3 fails to terminate in the conserved phenylalanine or tryptophan, so it likely reflects a read error. The CDR3 spells CASSAPAGTAGTDTQYL. The CDR3 DNA is TGCGCCAGCAGCGCACCGGCGGGGACGGCAGGCACAGATACGCAGTATCTT. The chain recombines TRBV11-3 with TRBJ2-3, with a weak D call TRBD2 (6 bases). Germline values: CDR1 SGHNT, CDR2 YENEEA. The CDR3 length is 17 residues.

In the case of this clonotype: Mismatch with germline at one junction end may stem from a read error. The chain links TRBV20-1 to TRBJ2-2, with unresolved D. This CDR3 is built from 13 residues. Germline V gene lookup returns CDR1 DFQATT and CDR2 SNEGSKA (reference sequence). CDR3 residues: CSVMNANNGELFF. The CDR3 DNA follows: TGCAGTGTAATGAACGCGAACAACGGGGAGCTGTTTTTT.